Below are 23 T cell receptor beta chains sequenced from a single sample in a study of cytomegalovirus exposure and HLA in healthy donors (dated by TCRdb to about 2017). Library method: the immunoSEQ multiplex PCR assay. The multiplex PCR relied on a mix of 60 forward primers for TCR Vbeta segments and 13 reverse primers for TCR Jbeta segments. TCRdb obtained this table from immuneACCESS and retained in-frame rearrangements with V and J assigned. These tables miss some clones; where compared with another copy, unresolved V genes account for less than half of the shortfall, and the remainder is unexplained. This sample gives about 190,000 clones in total; around 83% of them show up just once. About 1.5% of the sample lies in the top ten. Sequenced input: PBMCs. These receptor sequences come from a woman aged 18-29 years in good health and CMV-seronegative.

The chain has TRBV6-5 and TRBJ2-7, with TRBD2 matching 7 bases. The ends lost 0 bases at V and 4 bases at J; junction bases unmatched: 6. Germline values: CDR1 MNHEY, CDR2 SVGAGI. The CDR3 runs to 15 residues. CDR3 protein: CASSYSSGAGYEQYF. In DNA, the CDR3 is TGTGCCAGCAGTTACTCGAGCGGGGCAGGTTACGAGCAGTACTTC.

This chain uses TRBV4-1 with TRBJ2-7; TRBD2 agrees at 14 bases. Germline CDR1 is MGHRA and CDR2 is YSYEKL. The CDR3 runs 15 residues. The V and J ends lost 3 bases and 5 bases, in that order; junction bases with no gene match: 3. CDR3 residues: CASSHGTSGRNEQYF. CDR3 DNA: TGCGCCAGCAGCCACGGGACTAGCGGGAGAAACGAGCAGTACTTC.

The genes are TRBV5-4 and TRBJ1-1; 9 bases are shared with TRBD1. Germline values: CDR1 SGHNT, CDR2 YYREEE (reference sequence). The length of the CDR3 is 14 residues. V trimming: 3 bases; J trimming: 4 bases; junction bases outside the gene matches: 4. CDR3 amino acids: CASSYRGRGTEAFF. Here the CDR3 DNA reads TGTGCCAGCAGCTACAGGGGGCGGGGCACTGAAGCTTTCTTT.

The CDR3 here is CASSLSLGLAHFISYEQYF. For the CDR3, the DNA is TGTGCCAGCAGCTTAAGTTTAGGACTAGCGCACTTTATCTCCTACGAGCAGTACTTC. The rearrangement joins TRBV7-2 to TRBJ2-7, with 9 bases matching TRBD2. This CDR3 region has 19 residues. Unmatched junction bases numbered 14, after V lost 2 bases and J lost 0 bases. Germline lookup yields CDR1 SGHTA and CDR2 FQGNSA.

The chain joins TRBV18 to TRBJ2-7; D perhaps matches TRBD1 (6 bases). This CDR3 has 15 residues. V gave up 3 bases and J gave up 2 bases, with 14 bases separating them. CDR1 is KGHSH and CDR2 is LQKENI in the germline V gene. This CDR3 is CASSPRTESTYEQYF. CDR3 coding DNA: TGTGCCAGCTCACCTCGGACAGAGAGCACCTACGAGCAGTACTTC.

The chain combines TRBV18 with TRBJ1-2; 10 bases align to TRBD1. V shed 0 bases and J 8 bases; nucleotides not matched to a gene: 9. The CDR3 sequence is 16 residues long. Per the germline V gene, CDR1 is KGHSH and CDR2 is LQKENI. Written as DNA, the CDR3 is TGTGCCAGCTCACCACCGGAAGGGACAGGGGTCCGAGGCTACACCTTC. Residues: CASSPPEGTGVRGYTF.

This sequence joins TRBV4-3 and TRBJ2-1; possibly TRBD2 for D (6 bases). V lost 1 base and J lost 7, with 14 bases in between. The V gene's germline CDR1 is LGHNA and CDR2 YSLEER. The CDR3 contains 15 residues. The CDR3 coding sequence is TGCGCCAGCAGCCAAGGACTATCCGGGAGTAATGAGCAGTTCTTC. Amino acid sequence: CASSQGLSGSNEQFF.

The rearrangement links TRBV4-2 to TRBJ1-3; tentative D call: TRBD1 (5 bases). Deletions cut 1 base from V and 0 bases from J, with 13 bases between. CDR3 length equals 17 residues. CDR1 and CDR2 from the germline V gene are LGHNA and YNFKEQ. The DNA of the CDR3 is TGTGCCAGCAGCCAAGGGGGGGTGGGGAACTCTGGAAACACCATATATTTT. Encoded protein: CASSQGGVGNSGNTIYF.

V is TRBV5-4 and J is TRBJ1-4; D is undetermined. Trimming left V 4 bases short and J 8 bases short, with 15 bases between. The germline CDR1 and CDR2 sequences are SGHNT and YYREEE (reference sequence). CDR3 size: 14 residues. The CDR3 region has the DNA TGTGCCAGCAGCAGGAGGTTAGGGCCAGAAAAACTGTTTTTT. Protein product: CASSRRLGPEKLFF.

In its sample, this clone was seen a few times. The chain joins TRBV5-1 to TRBJ1-1; D call uncertain. Trimming removed 4 bases from V and 6 bases from J, with 13 bases in between. The germline V gene has CDR1 SGHRS and CDR2 YFSETQ. This CDR3 spans 13 amino acids. The CDR3 DNA reads TGCGCCAGCAGCCCTACTCCAGGCCCTGAAGCTTTCTTT. This codes for CASSPTPGPEAFF.

The rearrangement links TRBV7-2 to TRBJ1-5; D may be TRBD1 (5 bases). Germline V lookup: CDR1 SGHTA, CDR2 FQGNSA. The CDR3 contains 17 residues. Trimming removed 1 base at V and 6 bases at J, with 19 bases between. The CDR3 DNA sequence: TGTGCCAGCAGCTTAGAGGCGGCGGGGGGGGGAGGTCAGCCCCAGCATTTT. Translating it yields CASSLEAAGGGGQPQHF.

J is TRBJ2-5 and V is TRBV28, with TRBD1 identical over 7 bases. Germline CDR1 and CDR2: MDHEN and SYDVKM. Trimming cost V 7 bases and J 4 bases; bases outside gene matches: 15. CDR3 length: 16 residues. CDR3 nucleotide sequence: TGTGCCAGCAATAACAGGGGCATCACCCGCCGAGAGACCCAGTACTTC. This sequence encodes CASNNRGITRRETQYF.

The genes are TRBV11-3 and TRBJ2-2, with D uncertain. Between the trimmed V and J ends, which lost 6 bases and 2 bases, there was a span of 4 bases. The CDR3 is 12 amino acids. Germline V gene lookup returns CDR1 SGHNT and CDR2 YENEEA. The CDR3 loop reads CASSLNTGELFF. As DNA, the CDR3 is TGTGCCAGCAGTCTTAACACCGGGGAGCTGTTTTTT.

CDR3 in DNA: TGTGCCAGCAGTGAAGCGGGACAGGGGGCCCACGAGCAGTACTTC. Translated: CASSEAGQGAHEQYF. This rearrangement joins TRBV2 to TRBJ2-7; 12 bases line up with TRBD1. The junction had 2 bases not matched to a gene; V was cut back by 0 bases and J by 5 bases. The CDR3 is 15 residues long. Germline V gives CDR1 SNHLY, CDR2 FYNNEI.

The rearrangement uses TRBV29-1 and TRBJ2-5; possible D gene TRBD2, 6 bases. The V gene's germline CDR1 is SQVTM and CDR2 ANQGSEA. V lost 0 bases to trimming and J lost 2 bases, with 16 bases between them. CDR3 length: 16 residues. In DNA, the CDR3 is TGCAGCGTTGAAGACGCCCAGGAGGGGCCGCAAGAGACCCAGTACTTC. This sequence encodes CSVEDAQEGPQETQYF.

This rearrangement joins TRBV7-9 to TRBJ2-5; D uncertain. Deletions cut 3 bases from V and 3 bases from J, with 5 bases between. CDR1 and CDR2 from the germline V gene are SEHNR and FQNEAQ (reference sequence). The CDR3 covers 12 residues. CDR3 sequence reads: CASSFGEETQYF. The CDR3 region has the DNA TGTGCCAGCAGCTTCGGTGAAGAGACCCAGTACTTC.

The V and J genes are TRBV5-1 and TRBJ1-4; tentatively, D is TRBD1 (5 bases). V lost 5 bases and J lost 8, with 19 bases in between. From germline, CDR1 is SGHRS and CDR2 YFSETQ. This CDR3 comprises 15 residues. The CDR3 DNA reads TGCGCCAGCAGTTCCTCGACAGCCGTCGGCGAAAAACTGTTTTTT. Protein sequence: CASSSSTAVGEKLFF.

The rearrangement joins TRBV7-7 to TRBJ2-3, with D perhaps matching TRBD1 (7 bases). Per the germline V gene, CDR1 is SSHAT and CDR2 is FNYEAQ (reference sequence). The CDR3 consists of 15 residues. Deletions cut 5 bases from V and 4 bases from J, with 16 bases between. The CDR3, as DNA: TGTGCCAGCAGCCCCGGGCAGGGGGGTGCAGATACGCAGTATTTT. This encodes CASSPGQGGADTQYF.

This chain joins TRBV11-2 and TRBJ1-2; D possibly corresponds to TRBD1 (6 bases). This CDR3 has 14 residues. Trimming took off 4 bases at V and 3 bases at J, with 12 bases between the two ends. CDR1 is SGHAT and CDR2 is FQNNGV in the germline V gene. The CDR3 loop reads CASSSQGRDYGYTF. The CDR3 DNA follows: TGTGCCAGCAGCTCGCAGGGGAGGGACTATGGCTACACCTTC.

The chain recombines TRBV6-1 with TRBJ1-1; no clear D gene. The ends were cut back, 0 bases at V and 3 bases at J, with 8 bases in the middle. The CDR3 has 14 residues. CDR1 MNHNS and CDR2 SASEGT come from the germline V gene. The CDR3 spells CASSEALHYTEAFF. The DNA of the CDR3 is TGTGCCAGCAGTGAAGCCCTCCACTACACTGAAGCTTTCTTT.

The gene calls are TRBV5-6 and TRBJ2-1; 7 bases are a match to TRBD2. The CDR3 is 15 amino acids. Unmatched junction bases numbered 3, after V lost 1 base and J lost 2 bases. Germline CDR1 is SGHDT and CDR2 is YYEEEE. DNA for the CDR3: TGTGCCAGCAGCTTGAACGGACTAGCCTACAATGAGCAGTTCTTC. Translation: CASSLNGLAYNEQFF.

V and J are TRBV25-1 and TRBJ2-7; TRBD2 matches 10 bases. V dropped 6 bases and J dropped 6; count of bases not matched to a gene: 11. CDR3 length: 15 amino acids. Germline values: CDR1 MGHDK, CDR2 SYGVNS. CDR3 sequence (DNA): TGTGCCAGCAGGGGAGGGATGTTAGCGGGAGGCGAGCAGTACTTC. Translating it yields CASRGGMLAGGEQYF.

This chain links TRBV29-1 with TRBJ1-5, with D perhaps TRBD1 (5 bases). The CDR3 is made up of 13 amino acids. Trimming took off 8 bases at V and 1 base at J, with 12 bases between the two ends. CDR1 and CDR2 from the germline V gene are SQVTM and ANQGSEA. The CDR3 here is CSPGGGSNQPQHF. CDR3 DNA sequence: TGCAGCCCCGGGGGAGGAAGCAATCAGCCCCAGCATTTT.